Listed below are T cell receptor beta chains from one sample, sequenced in a study of cytomegalovirus exposure and HLA in healthy donors. Produced via immunoSEQ multiplex PCR; TCRdb's table is partial and in-frame only. Of more than 85,000 clones listed, roughly 80% are singletons. The specimen was PBMCs. The receptors stem from a man aged 25 to 40 in good health and CMV-seropositive. The conserved cysteine and the conserved F or W are not part of the CDR3 here.

>TRBV5-6
ASSYDRATNEKLF
>TRBV2
ATTGKGNQPQH
>TRBV5-1
ASSLAGGLEQY
>TRBV5-4
ASSLDRLARWEQY
>TRBV6-5
ASSLRQGRSPLH
>TRBV5-1
ASSLEHHNEQF
>TRBV6-5
ASSISGGGPDTQY
>TRBV6-5
ASTLAGSNDEQY
>TRBV4-2
ASSQGLAGADEQF
>TRBV11-2
ASSQPQRGSEQY
>TRBV5-6
ASSFGGRGSYEQY
>TRBV2
ASRDRDGFDTQY